This TCR beta chain was found in a study of blood T cell repertoires in COVID-19. In the study overall: COVID-19 samples collected from the United States, Italy and Spain covered acute and convalescent phases. The cDNA or gDNA used as material had been derived from T cells, B-cell-depleted T cells, or PBMCs.

This clone was seen a handful of times. CDR1 is SGHTA and CDR2 is FQGNSA in the germline V gene. This CDR3 is 17 amino acids long. V dropped 2 bases and J dropped 7 bases, with 21 bases sitting between them. Enrollment of patients from Seattle took place during active infection, with longitudinal follow-up. The authors' processing: Quantification of nucleated cells was approximated via reference gene primer amplification. Sequenced by immunoSEQ multiplex PCR; TCRdb stores in-frame clones only, minus some. For V, J and clone size, that table is used; D and trimming come from the DNA. The sample includes 200,000 to 250,000 clones, about 90% of them seen just once.

The rearrangement uses TRBV7-2 and TRBJ1-5; weak D call: TRBD1 (5 bases). The sample consisted of peripheral blood. This clonotype was sampled from a young man with COVID-19, enrolled during active disease. CDR3 in DNA: TGTGCCAGCAGCTTAATGGGGGGAAGTTCCTTTCGGCAGCCCCAGCATTTT. Protein sequence: CASSLMGGSSFRQPQHF.